The clone carrying this T cell receptor (beta chain) was observed once. This record comes from a study of blood T cell repertoires in COVID-19. About the research overall: The United States, Italy and Spain provided the acute and convalescent COVID-19 samples. Sample material is recorded as cDNA or gDNA derived from T cells, B-cell-depleted T cells, or PBMCs.

The CDR3 has 13 amino acids. V was clipped by 2 bases and J by 4 bases, with 7 bases between them. Germline loops: CDR1 SGHKS, CDR2 YYEKEE (reference sequence). Sequencing was performed with immunoSEQ multiplex PCR; in TCRdb, only in-frame clones are kept and a portion is missing. The sample holds tens of thousands of clones, under 90% seen once. This receptor was taken from a man at least 80 years old with active or convalescent COVID-19. The sequencing sample was made of peripheral blood. The chain uses TRBV5-5 and TRBJ1-5, with unresolved D. CDR3 in amino acids: CASSFRGNQPQHF. The CDR3 coding sequence is TGTGCCAGCAGCTTCCGAGGGAATCAGCCCCAGCATTTT.